This T cell receptor (beta chain) was observed in a study of cytomegalovirus exposure and HLA in healthy donors. PCR primers comprised 60 Vbeta and 13 Jbeta primers. Assay used: immunoSEQ multiplex PCR; TCRdb lists only in-frame clones, some missing. The table lists hundreds of thousands of clones, approximately 88% of them singletons. This clone was counted a single time. The length of the CDR3 is 14 residues. V shed 0 bases and J shed 1 base, with 7 bases lying between them. Per germline, CDR1 MNHNY and CDR2 SVGAGI (reference sequence). The sequence derives from a boy aged 2-15 years in good health and CMV-seronegative. The rearrangement joins TRBV6-6 to TRBJ2-7; D ambiguous. Material: PBMCs. The CDR3 DNA sequence: TGTGCCAGCAGTTACTCGTCGCAGTCCTACGAGCAGTACTTC. Amino acids: CASSYSSQSYEQYF.